This T cell receptor (beta chain) was sequenced for a study of blood T cell repertoires in COVID-19. Background on the study: The United States, Italy and Spain supplied acute and convalescent COVID-19 samples. In each case, the material was cDNA or gDNA derived from T cells, B-cell-depleted T cells, or PBMCs.

Trimming pared 7 bases from V and 5 bases from J, leaving 11 bases between. The germline CDR1 and CDR2 sequences are WSHSY and SAAADI. The CDR3 sequence is 12 residues long. Repertoires were generated with immunoSEQ multiplex PCR, while TCRdb's copy carries only in-frame clones and drops some. Of around 150,000 clones in the sample, 82% were seen once. Sequencing used peripheral blood. The chain joins TRBV10-2 to TRBJ2-5; a weak D match, TRBD2 (6 bases). This clonotype originated in a woman of 80 years or more with acute or convalescent COVID-19. The CDR3 DNA sequence: TGCGCCAGCAAGGAGGGCAGGGAGACCCAGTACTTC. Translating gives CASKEGRETQYF.